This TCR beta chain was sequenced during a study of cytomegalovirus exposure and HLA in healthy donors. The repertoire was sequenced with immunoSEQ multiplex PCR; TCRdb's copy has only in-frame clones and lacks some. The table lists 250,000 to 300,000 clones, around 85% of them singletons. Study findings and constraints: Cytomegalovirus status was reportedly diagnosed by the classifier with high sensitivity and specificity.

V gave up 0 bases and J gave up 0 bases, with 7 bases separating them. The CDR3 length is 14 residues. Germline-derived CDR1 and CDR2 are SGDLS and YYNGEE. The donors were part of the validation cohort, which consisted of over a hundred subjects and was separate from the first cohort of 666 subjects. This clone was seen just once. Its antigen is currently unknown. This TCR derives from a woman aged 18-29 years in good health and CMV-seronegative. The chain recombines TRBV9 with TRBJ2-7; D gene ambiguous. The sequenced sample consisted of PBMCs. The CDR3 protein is CASSVGLISYEQYF. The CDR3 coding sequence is TGTGCCAGCAGCGTAGGTCTTATCTCCTACGAGCAGTACTTC.